Presented here are 28 T cell receptor beta chains from one specimen sequenced in a study of monozygotic twins with inflammatory bowel disease (dated by TCRdb to the late 2010s). Library construction relied on 5' RACE. The run used an Illumina HiSeq 2500. TCRdb reprocessed the raw reads; every CDR3 protein sequence is a single record, and DNA is not supplied. The record for this sample contains approximately 140,000 distinct CDR3 sequences. About 2.6% of the sample goes to the ten largest clones. The sequenced material came from blood. Receptor source: a human donor with ulcerative colitis or Crohn's disease, or a healthy co-twin of an affected twin (not recorded which).

V gene TRBV6-2 or TRBV6-3 combines with J gene TRBJ1-1; TCRdb names TRBD1, which stays unverified in the absence of DNA. The CDR3 covers 15 residues. CDR1 and CDR2 (germline): MNHEY, SVGEGT. CDR3: CASSRWTGMNTEAFF.

The chain carries TRBV7-2 and TRBJ2-7; the D gene TCRdb calls, TRBD1, cannot be checked with no DNA. CDR1 and CDR2 from the germline V gene are SGHTA and FQGNSA. This CDR3 comprises 13 residues. The CDR3 loop is CASSLEGYYEQYF.

The chain carries TRBV6-2 or TRBV6-3 and TRBJ2-7; the D gene TCRdb calls, TRBD1, cannot be checked with no DNA. The CDR3 has 14 residues. Germline V gene sequence: CDR1 MNHEY, CDR2 SVGEGT. CDR3: CASEPGEGVYEQYF.

This chain links TRBV19 with TRBJ2-7; the D call of TRBD1 rests on TCRdb alone, since no DNA is present to check it. Germline assignment: CDR1 LNHDA and CDR2 SQIVND (reference sequence). CDR3 length: 13 amino acids. This CDR3 is CASSPRRGYEQYF.

The chain is built from TRBV15 and TRBJ1-5; TCRdb selects TRBD1, and the lack of DNA leaves this call unchecked. Germline CDR1 and CDR2: LNHNV and YYDKDF (reference sequence). There are 14 residues in the CDR3. CDR3 sequence: CATSSETGYQPQHF.

The chain couples TRBV7-2 to TRBJ2-1; lacking DNA, the TRBD1 call made by TCRdb goes unchecked. CDR3 length: 13 residues. Germline V CDR1 and CDR2: SGHTA, FQGNSA. CDR3 residues: CASSVLQGSEQFF. The full variable domain, in which reference TRBV7-2 and TRBJ2-1 provide the parts outside the CDR3, is GAGVSQSPSNKVTEKGKDVELRCDPISGHTALYWYRQSLGQGLEFLIYFQGNSAPDKSGLPSDRFSAERTGGSVSTLTIQRTQQEDSAVYLCASSVLQGSEQFFGPGTRLTVL.

This sequence joins TRBV7-2 and TRBJ2-3; TCRdb's assignment of TRBD2 cannot be checked, as there is no DNA. Germline CDR1 reads SGHTA; CDR2 reads FQGNSA. The CDR3 loop spans 16 amino acids. The CDR3 here is CASSPVGLARTDTQYF. Complete variable domain (other parts from reference TRBV7-2 and TRBJ2-3): GAGVSQSPSNKVTEKGKDVELRCDPISGHTALYWYRQSLGQGLEFLIYFQGNSAPDKSGLPSDRFSAERTGGSVSTLTIQRTQQEDSAVYLCASSPVGLARTDTQYFGPGTRLTVL.

V and J are TRBV12-3 or TRBV12-4 and TRBJ2-7; the D gene TCRdb calls, TRBD1, cannot be checked with no DNA. The CDR3 is made up of 16 amino acids. CDR3: CASSLFRGGVSYEQYF.

The gene calls are TRBV12-3 or TRBV12-4 and TRBJ2-2; TCRdb lists TRBD1, though no DNA is available to test this call. The CDR3 is made up of 15 amino acids. CDR3 residues: CASSFGTGGTGELFF.

The chain links TRBV30 to TRBJ2-1. The CDR3 extends over 14 amino acids. Germline loops: CDR1 GTSNPN, CDR2 SVGIG (reference sequence). This chain's CDR3 is CAWSEGRVDNEQFF.

This chain connects TRBV7-8 to TRBJ1-2; TCRdb calls TRBD1, which cannot be checked without DNA. Germline V gene sequence: CDR1 SGHVS, CDR2 FQNEAQ. The CDR3 consists of 15 residues. CDR3 in amino acids: CASSGRTGQSSGYTF.

The chain uses TRBV5-6 and TRBJ1-2. CDR1 is SGHDT, CDR2 YYEEEE, per germline. The CDR3 consists of 15 residues. CDR3 protein: CASSLDLGAGYGYTF.

The chain uses TRBV5-4 and TRBJ1-3. The CDR3 consists of 11 residues. Germline CDR1 SGHNT, CDR2 YYREEE (reference sequence). The CDR3 is CASSLANTIYF. The variable domain in full, with the rest retrieved from reference TRBV5-4 and TRBJ1-3, is ETGVTQSPTHLIKTRGQQVTLRCSSQSGHNTVSWYQQALGQGPQFIFQYYREEENGRGNFPPRFSGLQFPNYSSELNVNALELDDSALYLCASSLANTIYFGEGSWLTVV.

The genes are TRBV4-3 and TRBJ2-3; absent DNA, TCRdb's TRBD2 call cannot be checked. Germline CDR1 and CDR2: LGHNA and YSLEER. This CDR3 has 18 residues. This chain's CDR3 is CASSQPSGAGGYTDTQYF.

V and J are TRBV5-1 and TRBJ1-1; TCRdb indicates TRBD1, and absent DNA this call remains unverified. This CDR3 comprises 14 residues. Germline-derived CDR1 and CDR2 are SGHRS and YFSETQ. The CDR3 is CASSLHQGGTEAFF.

The chain recombines TRBV5-1 with TRBJ1-2. Germline V gene lookup returns CDR1 SGHRS and CDR2 YFSETQ. CDR3 size: 13 residues. The CDR3 protein is CASSLLGIYGYTF.

This sequence joins TRBV24-1 and TRBJ2-5; TCRdb outputs TRBD1, but without DNA this stays unchecked. The CDR3 runs 14 residues. Looked up from germline, CDR1 is KGHDR and CDR2 is SFDVKD. The chain's CDR3 is CATSGVQGIETQYF.

The chain links TRBV4-1 to TRBJ2-7. CDR1 is MGHRA and CDR2 is YSYEKL in the germline V gene. This CDR3 is built from 13 residues. This CDR3 reads CASSQPGRAEQYF.

This rearrangement joins TRBV5-6 to TRBJ1-1; with no DNA, the TCRdb D assignment of TRBD1 cannot be verified. There are 14 residues in the CDR3. Germline CDR1 is SGHDT and CDR2 is YYEEEE. CDR3 amino acids: CASSSSFGARGAFF. Together with reference TRBV5-6 and TRBJ1-1, the CDR3 gives the full variable domain: DAGVTQSPTHLIKTRGQQVTLRCSPKSGHDTVSWYQQALGQGPQFIFQYYEEEERQRGNFPDRFSGHQFPNYSSELNVNALLLGDSALYLCASSSSFGARGAFFGQGTRLTVV.

V gene TRBV20-1 combines with J gene TRBJ1-2; TCRdb returns TRBD1, unconfirmable since there is no DNA. The CDR3 extends over 12 amino acids. Germline CDR1 DFQATT, CDR2 SNEGSKA (reference sequence). The CDR3 spells CSASPRTYGYTF.

The chain carries TRBV20-1 and TRBJ1-1. The germline V gene has CDR1 DFQATT and CDR2 SNEGSKA (reference sequence). The CDR3 loop spans 17 amino acids. The CDR3 sequence: CSARDVRRSTESTEAFF.

This chain joins TRBV5-4 and TRBJ1-2. Germline V gene data show CDR1 as SGHNT and CDR2 as YYREEE (reference sequence). This CDR3 has 12 amino acids. The CDR3 loop reads CASSYSWDGYTF.

V usage is TRBV7-9 and J usage is TRBJ1-5; TCRdb names TRBD1, which stays unverified in the absence of DNA. This CDR3 is built from 14 residues. CDR1 SEHNR and CDR2 FQNEAQ come from the germline V gene (reference sequence). Here the CDR3 reads CASSPTGNNQPQHF.

The V gene is TRBV7-2, the J gene TRBJ2-5; there is no DNA to check the TCRdb D call of TRBD2. The germline CDR1 and CDR2 sequences are SGHTA and FQGNSA. This CDR3 is built from 13 residues. CDR3 protein: CASIKAGGETQYF. The whole variable domain, filled in from reference TRBV7-2 and TRBJ2-5, reads GAGVSQSPSNKVTEKGKDVELRCDPISGHTALYWYRQSLGQGLEFLIYFQGNSAPDKSGLPSDRFSAERTGGSVSTLTIQRTQQEDSAVYLCASIKAGGETQYFGPGTRLLVL.

The chain joins TRBV18 to TRBJ2-1; the D gene TCRdb calls, TRBD2, cannot be checked with no DNA. CDR3 length: 14 amino acids. Germline V CDR1 and CDR2: KGHSH, LQKENI. CDR3 sequence reads: CASSLRTSENEQFF.

The chain employs TRBV27 and TRBJ1-3; TCRdb reports TRBD1, a call that lacks DNA to check it against. The length of the CDR3 is 14 residues. Germline V gene lookup returns CDR1 MNHEY and CDR2 SMNVEV (reference sequence). CDR3 residues: CASRPGASGNTIYF.

The CDR3 reads CAISESISSGSSTDTQYF. The V and J genes are TRBV10-3 and TRBJ2-3; with no DNA, the TCRdb D assignment of TRBD2 cannot be verified. The CDR3 totals 18 residues. Germline V lookup: CDR1 ENHRY, CDR2 SYGVKD.

The chain links TRBV28 to TRBJ1-5. The CDR3 contains 15 residues. Germline CDR1 and CDR2: MDHEN and SYDVKM. The CDR3 loop reads CASSFEGGGNQPQHF.